This T cell receptor (beta chain) was recorded in a study of CD8 T cells in ankylosing spondylitis. V trimming: 2 bases; J trimming: 3 bases; junction bases outside the gene matches: 9. This CDR3 has 15 amino acids. CDR1 is DFQATT and CDR2 is SNEGSKA in the germline V gene (reference sequence). Via MiXCR, TCRdb re-called the 5' RACE reads, giving one row per CDR3 protein. The profile covers about 140,000 distinct CDR3 sequences, with roughly 30% appearing a single time and 6% taken by the ten largest. The V gene is TRBV20-1, the J gene TRBJ1-1; the match to TRBD1 covers 7 bases. This TCR derives from a male donor with ankylosing spondylitis. Sequencing was carried out using synovial fluid, either unsorted or a sorted T cell fraction (not recorded which). CDR3 nucleotides: TGCAGTGCTAGAATTACAGGGGCTAGTCACACTGAAGCTTTCTTT. The encoded protein is CSARITGASHTEAFF.